One and the same sample provided the 5 T cell receptor beta chains below, sequenced in a study of cytomegalovirus exposure and HLA in healthy donors. The PCR ran on 60 Vbeta and 13 Jbeta primers. TCRdb keeps only in-frame clones here, not all; method: immunoSEQ multiplex PCR. The sample has more than 140,000 clones; more than 65% are singletons. Sequencing was done on a sample of PBMCs. The receptors come from a man in his thirties or forties in good health and CMV-seropositive.

This chain joins TRBV29-1 and TRBJ1-4, with a possible D match to TRBD1 (5 bases). The CDR3 length is 12 residues. CDR1 SQVTM and CDR2 ANQGSEA come from the germline V gene. The V and J ends lost 8 bases and 8 bases respectively, with 15 bases between them. CDR3 sequence reads: CSIRQQGEKLFF. CDR3 nucleotide sequence: TGCAGCATTAGACAGCAAGGGGAAAAACTGTTTTTT.

The rearrangement joins TRBV7-9 to TRBJ2-5; the D gene is possibly TRBD2 (5 bases). Germline V gives CDR1 SEHNR, CDR2 FQNEAQ (reference sequence). This CDR3 is 14 amino acids long. V was clipped by 6 bases and J by 4 bases, with 15 bases between them. CDR3 coding DNA: TGTGCCAGCAGTCCTAAGGAGGTGGGAGAGACCCAGTACTTC. It codes for CASSPKEVGETQYF.

For the CDR3, the DNA is TGTGCCAGCAGCCTGGGGGTAGCGGGGGGCCATCAAGAGACCCAGTACTTC. Amino acids: CASSLGVAGGHQETQYF. The rearrangement links TRBV7-7 to TRBJ2-5, with 10 positions matching TRBD2. The CDR3 runs 17 residues. The germline V gene encodes CDR1 SSHAT and CDR2 FNYEAQ (reference sequence). V trimming: 5 bases; J trimming: 2 bases; junction bases outside the gene matches: 11.

The chain joins TRBV19 to TRBJ2-1; the D is unclear. Germline V gives CDR1 LNHDA, CDR2 SQIVND (reference sequence). This CDR3 region has 15 residues. Deletions cut 6 bases from V and 2 bases from J, with 14 bases between. The CDR3 DNA sequence: TGTGCCAGTAGCCTCTCGCCGGGTGCCTACAATGAGCAGTTCTTC. Residues: CASSLSPGAYNEQFF.

The rearrangement links TRBV7-9 to TRBJ2-1; 8 nucleotides line up with TRBD2. After removal of 5 bases from V and 8 bases from J, the junction contained 14 bases not matched to a gene. The CDR3 contains 16 residues. CDR1 is SEHNR and CDR2 is FQNEAQ in the germline V gene (reference sequence). CDR3 coding DNA: TGTGCCAGCAGCCCTTTTCCGGGACTAGTAAGAGATGAGCAGTTCTTC. It encodes CASSPFPGLVRDEQFF.